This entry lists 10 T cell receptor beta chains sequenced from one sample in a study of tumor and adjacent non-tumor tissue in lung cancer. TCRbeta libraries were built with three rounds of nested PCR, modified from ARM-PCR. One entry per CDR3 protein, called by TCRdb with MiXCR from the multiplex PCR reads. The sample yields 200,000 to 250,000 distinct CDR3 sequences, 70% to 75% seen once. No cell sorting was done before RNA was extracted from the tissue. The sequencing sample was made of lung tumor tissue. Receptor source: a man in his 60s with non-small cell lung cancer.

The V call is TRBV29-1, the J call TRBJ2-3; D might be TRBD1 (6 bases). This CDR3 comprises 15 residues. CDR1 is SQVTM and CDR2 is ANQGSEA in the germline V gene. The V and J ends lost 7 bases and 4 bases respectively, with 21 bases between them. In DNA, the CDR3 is TGCAGCGCCCGGACAGCCTGGCCCCCCCCAGATACGCAGTATTTT. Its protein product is CSARTAWPPPDTQYF.

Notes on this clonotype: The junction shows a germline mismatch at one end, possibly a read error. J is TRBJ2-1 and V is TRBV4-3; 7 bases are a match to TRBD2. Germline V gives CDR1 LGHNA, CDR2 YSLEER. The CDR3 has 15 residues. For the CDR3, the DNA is TGCGCCAGCACCCAAGAAAGCGGGGCCTACAATGAGCAGTTCTTC. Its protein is CASTQESGAYNEQFF.

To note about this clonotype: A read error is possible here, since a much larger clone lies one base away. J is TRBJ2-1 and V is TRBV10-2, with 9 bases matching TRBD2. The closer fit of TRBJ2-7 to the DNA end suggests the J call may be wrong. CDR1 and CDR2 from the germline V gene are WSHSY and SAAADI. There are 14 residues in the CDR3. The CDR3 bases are TGCGCCAGCAGGCGCGGGGGGGCATATGATGAGCAGTACTTC. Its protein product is CASRRGGAYDEQYF.

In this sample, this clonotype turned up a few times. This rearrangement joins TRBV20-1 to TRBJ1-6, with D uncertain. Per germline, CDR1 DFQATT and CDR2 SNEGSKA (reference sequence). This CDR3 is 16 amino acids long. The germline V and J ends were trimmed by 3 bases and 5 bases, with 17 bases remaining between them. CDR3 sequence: CSASTGSGRNNSPLHF. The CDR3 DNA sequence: TGCAGTGCTAGTACCGGGAGCGGGAGAAATAATTCACCCCTCCACTTT.

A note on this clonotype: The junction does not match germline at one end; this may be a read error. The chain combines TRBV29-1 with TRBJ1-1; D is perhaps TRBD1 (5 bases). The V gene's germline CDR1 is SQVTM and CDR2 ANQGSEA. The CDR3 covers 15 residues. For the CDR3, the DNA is TGCAGCGTCGAAGTGGGTGGGACGATTAACACTGAAGCTTTCTTT. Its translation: CSVEVGGTINTEAFF.

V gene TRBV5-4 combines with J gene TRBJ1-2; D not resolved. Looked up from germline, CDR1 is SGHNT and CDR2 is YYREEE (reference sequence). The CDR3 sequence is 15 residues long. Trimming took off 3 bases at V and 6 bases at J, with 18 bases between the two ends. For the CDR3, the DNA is TGTGCCAGCAGCTCCCAAGGGAGCCCCTGGGATGGCTACACCTTC. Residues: CASSSQGSPWDGYTF.

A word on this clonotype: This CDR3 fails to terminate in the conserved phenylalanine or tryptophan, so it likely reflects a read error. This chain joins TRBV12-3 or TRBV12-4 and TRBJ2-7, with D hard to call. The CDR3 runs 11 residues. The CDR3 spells CASSFGREQYL. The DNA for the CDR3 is TGCGCCAGCAGTTTCGGACGGGAGCAGTACTTA.

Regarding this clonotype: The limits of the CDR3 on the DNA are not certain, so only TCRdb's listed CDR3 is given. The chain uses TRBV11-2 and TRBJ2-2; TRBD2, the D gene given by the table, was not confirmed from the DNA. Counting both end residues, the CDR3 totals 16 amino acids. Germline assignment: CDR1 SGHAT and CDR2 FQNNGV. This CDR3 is CASSFGGGASTGELIF.

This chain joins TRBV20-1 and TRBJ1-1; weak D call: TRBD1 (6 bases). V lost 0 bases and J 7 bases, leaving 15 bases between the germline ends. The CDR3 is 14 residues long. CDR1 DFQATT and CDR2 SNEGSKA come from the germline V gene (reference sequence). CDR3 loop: CSARDPGVGIEAFF. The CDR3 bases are TGCAGTGCTAGAGATCCAGGGGTAGGCATTGAAGCTTTCTTT.

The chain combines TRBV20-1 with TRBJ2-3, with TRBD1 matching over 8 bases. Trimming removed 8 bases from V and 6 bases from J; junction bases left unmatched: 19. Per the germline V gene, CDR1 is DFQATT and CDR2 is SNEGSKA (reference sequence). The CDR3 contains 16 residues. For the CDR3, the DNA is TGCAGTACTCTGCCGGACAGGGTAGCCTACACTGATACGCAGTATTTT. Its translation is CSTLPDRVAYTDTQYF.